The T cell receptor (beta chain) under discussion was sequenced for a study of blood T cell repertoires in COVID-19. This table comes from immunoSEQ multiplex PCR, and its TCRdb copy is limited to in-frame clones, with some not included. The sample carries 30,000 or so clones, 90% recorded once. Germline V gene sequence: CDR1 SGHAT, CDR2 FQNNGV. Trimming cost V 5 bases and J 3 bases; bases outside gene matches: 14. The CDR3 has 17 amino acids. This clone was found once. The rearrangement uses TRBV11-2 and TRBJ1-2; 8 bases fit TRBD1. Sequences were obtained from peripheral blood. This TCR was recovered from a man aged 55-75 years with active COVID-19. CDR3 amino acids: CASSPTLGTGSDYGYTF. The CDR3 DNA reads TGTGCCAGCAGCCCGACTCTTGGGACAGGTTCTGACTATGGCTACACCTTC.